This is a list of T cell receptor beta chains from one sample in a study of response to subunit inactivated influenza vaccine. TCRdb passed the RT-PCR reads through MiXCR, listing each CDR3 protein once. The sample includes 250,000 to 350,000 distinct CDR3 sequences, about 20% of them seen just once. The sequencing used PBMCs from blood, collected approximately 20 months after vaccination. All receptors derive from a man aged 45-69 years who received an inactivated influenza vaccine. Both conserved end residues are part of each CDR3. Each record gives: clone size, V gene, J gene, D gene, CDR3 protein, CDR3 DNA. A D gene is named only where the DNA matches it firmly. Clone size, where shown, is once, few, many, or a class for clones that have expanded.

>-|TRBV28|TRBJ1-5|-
CASSASTGGNQPQHF
TGTGCCAGCAGCGCGTCGACGGGGGGCAATCAGCCCCAGCATTTT
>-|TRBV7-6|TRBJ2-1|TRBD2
CASSYLAGGPDEQFF
TGTGCCAGCAGCTATCTAGCGGGAGGGCCGGATGAGCAGTTCTTC
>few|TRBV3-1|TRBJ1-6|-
CASSQGSTGYNSPLHF
TGTGCCAGCAGCCAAGGGAGCACGGGCTATAATTCACCCCTCCACTTT
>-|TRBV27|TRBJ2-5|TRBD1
CASSLLRTGQETQYF
TGTGCCAGCAGTTTACTCCGGACAGGGCAAGAGACCCAGTACTTC
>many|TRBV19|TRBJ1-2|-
CASSTGSLYGYTF
TGTGCCAGTAGTACCGGTTCGCTCTATGGCTACACCTTC
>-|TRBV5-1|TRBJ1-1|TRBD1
CASSFGTAENTEAFF
TGCGCCAGCAGCTTCGGGACAGCAGAGAACACTGAAGCTTTCTTT
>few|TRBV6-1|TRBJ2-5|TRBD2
CASTSGVLGETQYF
TGTGCCAGCACAAGCGGGGTTTTAGGAGAGACCCAGTACTTC
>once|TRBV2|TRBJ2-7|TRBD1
CASRSGQGDYEQYF
TGTGCCAGCAGGTCGGGACAGGGTGACTACGAGCAGTACTTC
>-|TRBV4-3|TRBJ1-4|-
CASSQEPRSGKAREKLFF
TGCGCCAGCAGCCAAGAGCCGAGGAGCGGAAAAGCTAGGGAAAAACTGTTTTTT
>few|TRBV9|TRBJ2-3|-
CASSTRGAVTDTQYF
TGTGCCAGCAGCACTAGGGGGGCTGTTACAGATACGCAGTATTTT
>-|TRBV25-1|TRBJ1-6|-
CASSGTGTPNSPLHF
TGTGCCAGCAGTGGGACCGGGACGCCGAATTCACCCCTCCACTTT
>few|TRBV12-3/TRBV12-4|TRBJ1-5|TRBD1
CASSLRGPDSNQPQHF
TGTGCCAGCAGTTTAAGGGGGCCCGATAGCAATCAGCCCCAGCATTTT
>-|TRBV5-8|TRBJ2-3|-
CASSPGTVISTDTQYF
TGTGCCAGCAGCCCCGGGACGGTGATAAGCACAGATACGCAGTATTTT
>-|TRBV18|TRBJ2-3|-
CASSPWGTDTQYF
TGTGCCAGCTCACCGTGGGGTACAGATACGCAGTATTTT
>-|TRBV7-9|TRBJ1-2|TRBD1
CASRLGQGGGYTF
TGTGCCAGCAGGCTGGGACAGGGTGGTGGCTACACCTTC
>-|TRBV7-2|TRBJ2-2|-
CASSFKGGELFF
TGTGCCAGCAGCTTTAAGGGCGGGGAGCTGTTTTTT
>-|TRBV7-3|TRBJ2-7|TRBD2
CASIASGREQQYF
TGTGCCAGCATCGCTAGCGGAAGGGAGCAGCAGTACTTC
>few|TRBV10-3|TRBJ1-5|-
CAISGGTSSNQPQHF
TGTGCCATCAGTGGGGGGACATCGAGCAATCAGCCCCAGCATTTT
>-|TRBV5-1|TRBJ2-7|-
CASSLSGAGAYEQYF
TGCGCCAGCAGCTTGTCCGGGGCAGGGGCCTACGAGCAGTACTTC
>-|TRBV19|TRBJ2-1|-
CASSIDRAGGNEQFF
TGTGCCAGTAGTATAGATCGGGCAGGGGGGAATGAGCAGTTCTTC
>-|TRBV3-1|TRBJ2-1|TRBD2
CASSPGTSGSRIF
TGTGCCAGCAGCCCGGGGACTAGCGGGAGTAGGATCTTC
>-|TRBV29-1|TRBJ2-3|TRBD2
CSVDSSGSKGGTDTQYF
TGCAGCGTTGATAGTAGCGGGAGTAAAGGAGGCACAGATACGCAGTATTTT
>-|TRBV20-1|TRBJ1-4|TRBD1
CSAVAPGQGNEKLFF
TGCAGTGCCGTTGCACCGGGACAGGGCAATGAAAAACTGTTTTTT
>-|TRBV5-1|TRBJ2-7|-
CASSLPTGLPYEQYF
TGCGCCAGCAGCTTGCCCACGGGGCTTCCCTACGAGCAGTACTTC
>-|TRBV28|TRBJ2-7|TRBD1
CASRDGTGGLSYEQYF
TGTGCCAGCAGAGACGGTACAGGGGGTCTCTCCTACGAGCAGTACTTC
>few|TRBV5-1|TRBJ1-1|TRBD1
CASSTPTGAGEAFF
TGCGCCAGCAGCACTCCGACAGGGGCCGGTGAAGCTTTCTTT
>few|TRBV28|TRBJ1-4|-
CASSLLQGTGEKLFF
TGTGCCAGCAGCTTGCTACAGGGAACAGGTGAAAAACTGTTTTTT
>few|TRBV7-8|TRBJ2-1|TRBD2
CASCTGLAGVNEQFF
TGTGCCAGCTGCACGGGACTAGCGGGAGTGAATGAGCAGTTCTTC
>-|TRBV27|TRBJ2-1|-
CASSSYLGSNEQFF
TGTGCCAGCAGTTCTTATCTTGGCTCCAATGAGCAGTTCTTC
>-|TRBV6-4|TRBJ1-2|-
CASSDGQANYGYTF
TGTGCCAGCAGTGACGGTCAGGCGAACTATGGCTACACCTTC
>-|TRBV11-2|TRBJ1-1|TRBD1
CASRQGQGKFLEAFF
TGTGCCAGCAGACAAGGACAGGGAAAATTTCTTGAAGCTTTCTTT
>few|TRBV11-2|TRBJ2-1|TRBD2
CASSFASSGSYNEQFF
TGTGCCAGCAGCTTCGCGTCTAGCGGGAGTTACAATGAGCAGTTCTTC
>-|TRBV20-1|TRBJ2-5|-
CSARRGQGKETQYF
TGCAGTGCTAGGCGGGGGCAGGGGAAGGAGACCCAGTACTTC
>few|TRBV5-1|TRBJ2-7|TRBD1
CASSDDRAYEQYF
TGCGCCAGCAGCGATGACAGGGCCTACGAGCAGTACTTC
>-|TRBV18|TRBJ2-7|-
CASSPPRSPYEQYF
TGTGCCAGCTCACCACCCCGTAGCCCCTACGAGCAGTACTTC
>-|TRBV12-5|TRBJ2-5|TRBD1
CAQNLQGLQETQYF
TGTGCCCAAAATTTACAGGGGTTACAAGAGACCCAGTACTTC
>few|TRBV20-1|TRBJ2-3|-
CSARDLLAEGDTQYF
TGCAGTGCTAGAGATCTACTAGCTGAGGGAGATACGCAGTATTTT
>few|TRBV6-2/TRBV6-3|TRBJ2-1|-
CASSYPDQKIF
TGTGCCAGCAGTTACCCCGACCAGAAGATCTTC
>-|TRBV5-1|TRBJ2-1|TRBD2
CASSFAGGSSYNEQFF
TGCGCCAGCAGCTTTGCGGGCGGGAGCTCCTACAATGAGCAGTTCTTC
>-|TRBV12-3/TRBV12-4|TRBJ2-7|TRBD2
CASDPLAENYEQYF
TGTGCCAGCGATCCCCTAGCGGAAAATTACGAGCAGTACTTC
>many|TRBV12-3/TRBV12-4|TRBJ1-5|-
CASRSGQENQPQHF
TGTGCCAGCAGATCCGGGCAGGAGAATCAGCCCCAGCATTTT
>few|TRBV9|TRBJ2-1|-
CASSPPRGYSYNEQFF
TGTGCCAGCAGCCCCCCTAGGGGTTACTCCTACAATGAGCAGTTCTTC